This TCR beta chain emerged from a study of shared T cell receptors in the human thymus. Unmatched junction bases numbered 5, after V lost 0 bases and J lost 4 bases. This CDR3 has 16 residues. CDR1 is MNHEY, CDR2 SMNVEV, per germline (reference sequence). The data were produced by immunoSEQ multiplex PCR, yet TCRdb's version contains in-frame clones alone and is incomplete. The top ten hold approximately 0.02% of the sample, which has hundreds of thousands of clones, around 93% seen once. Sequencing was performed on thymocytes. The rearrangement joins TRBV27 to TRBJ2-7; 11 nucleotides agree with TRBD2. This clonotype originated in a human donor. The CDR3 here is CASSLSGTSGLYEQYF. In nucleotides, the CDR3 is TGTGCCAGCAGTTTATCGGGGACTAGCGGATTATACGAGCAGTACTTC.